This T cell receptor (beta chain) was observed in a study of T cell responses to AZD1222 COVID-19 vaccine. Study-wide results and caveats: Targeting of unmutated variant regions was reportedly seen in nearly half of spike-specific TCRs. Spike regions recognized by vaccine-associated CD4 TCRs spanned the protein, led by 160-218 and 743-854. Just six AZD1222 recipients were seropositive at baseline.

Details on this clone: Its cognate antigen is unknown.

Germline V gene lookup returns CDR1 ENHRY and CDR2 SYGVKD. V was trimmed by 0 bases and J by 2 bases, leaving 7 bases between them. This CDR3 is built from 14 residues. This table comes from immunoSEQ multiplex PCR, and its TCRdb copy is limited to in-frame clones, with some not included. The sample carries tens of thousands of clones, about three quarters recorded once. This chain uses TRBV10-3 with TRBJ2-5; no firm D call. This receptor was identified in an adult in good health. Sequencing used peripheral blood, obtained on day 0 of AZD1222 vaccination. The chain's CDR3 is CAISESSQQETQYF. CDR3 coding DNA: TGTGCCATCAGTGAGTCGAGCCAGCAAGAGACCCAGTACTTC.